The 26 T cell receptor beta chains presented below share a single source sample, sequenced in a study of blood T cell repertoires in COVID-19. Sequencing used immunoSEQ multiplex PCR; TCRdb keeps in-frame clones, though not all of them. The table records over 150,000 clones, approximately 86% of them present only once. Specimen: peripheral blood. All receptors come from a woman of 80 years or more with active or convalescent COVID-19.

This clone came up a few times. The CDR3 here is CASSVSIGTNTGELFF. CDR3 in DNA: TGTGCCAGCAGCGTAAGCATCGGGACGAACACCGGGGAGCTGTTTTTT. The V and J genes are TRBV9 and TRBJ2-2, with D maybe TRBD2 (5 bases). From germline, CDR1 is SGDLS and CDR2 YYNGEE. The V gene lost 1 base and the J gene lost 0 bases, with 10 bases spanning the gap. The CDR3 is 16 residues long.

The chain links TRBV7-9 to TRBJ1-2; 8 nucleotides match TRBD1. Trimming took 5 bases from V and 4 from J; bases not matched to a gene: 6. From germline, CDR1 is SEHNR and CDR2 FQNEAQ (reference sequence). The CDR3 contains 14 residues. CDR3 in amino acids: CASSTWTGIYGYTF. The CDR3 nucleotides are TGTGCCAGCAGCACCTGGACAGGGATCTATGGCTACACCTTC.

CDR3 nucleotides: TGTGCCAGCAGTCGGACTAGCGGGTCCTACGAGCAGTACTTC. Protein sequence: CASSRTSGSYEQYF. J is TRBJ2-7 and V is TRBV2, with 11 bases aligning to TRBD2. Losses at the gene ends were 5 bases for V and 1 base for J; bases not matched to a gene: 1. The CDR3 runs to 14 residues. Germline CDR1 is SNHLY and CDR2 is FYNNEI.

The CDR3 region is CATSRDMSGGNQPQHF. In DNA, the CDR3 is TGTGCCACCAGCAGAGATATGTCGGGGGGCAATCAGCCCCAGCATTTT. J is TRBJ1-5 and V is TRBV15, with D maybe TRBD1 (5 bases). The CDR3 extends over 16 amino acids. Trimming took 0 bases from V and 2 from J, leaving 11 bases between them. CDR1 is LNHNV, CDR2 YYDKDF, per germline (reference sequence).

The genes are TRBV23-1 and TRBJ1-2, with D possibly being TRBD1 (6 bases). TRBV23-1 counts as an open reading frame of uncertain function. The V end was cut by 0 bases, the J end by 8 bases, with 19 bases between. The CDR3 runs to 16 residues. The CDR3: CASSQSRTSGEKGYTF. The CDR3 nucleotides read TGCGCCAGCAGTCAATCAAGAACTTCAGGGGAGAAAGGCTACACCTTC.

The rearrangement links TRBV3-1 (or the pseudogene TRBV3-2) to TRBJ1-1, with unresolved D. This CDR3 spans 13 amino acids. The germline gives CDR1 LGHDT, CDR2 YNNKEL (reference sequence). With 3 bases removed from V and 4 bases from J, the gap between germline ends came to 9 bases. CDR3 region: CASSHSPSTEAFF. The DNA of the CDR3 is TGTGCCAGCAGCCATAGCCCGTCCACTGAAGCTTTCTTT.

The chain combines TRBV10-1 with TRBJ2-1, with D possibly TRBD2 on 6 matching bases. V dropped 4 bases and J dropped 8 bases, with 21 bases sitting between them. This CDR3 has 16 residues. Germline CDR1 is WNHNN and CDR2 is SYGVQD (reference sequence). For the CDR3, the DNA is TGCGCCAGCAGTGCCAGGAGGGCCGTGCATGTCTATGAGCAGTTCTTC. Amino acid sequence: CASSARRAVHVYEQFF.

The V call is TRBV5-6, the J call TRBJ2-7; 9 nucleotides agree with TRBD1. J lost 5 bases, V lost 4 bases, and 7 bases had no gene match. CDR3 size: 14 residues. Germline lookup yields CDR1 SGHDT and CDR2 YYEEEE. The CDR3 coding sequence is TGTGCCAGCAGCCGTGACAGGGGGAACCACGAGCAGTACTTC. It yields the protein CASSRDRGNHEQYF.

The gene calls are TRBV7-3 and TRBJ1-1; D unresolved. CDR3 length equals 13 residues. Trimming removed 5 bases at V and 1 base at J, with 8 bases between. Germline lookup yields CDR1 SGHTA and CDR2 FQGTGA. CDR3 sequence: CASSTNTNTEAFF. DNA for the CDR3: TGTGCCAGCAGCACTAACACGAACACTGAAGCTTTCTTT.

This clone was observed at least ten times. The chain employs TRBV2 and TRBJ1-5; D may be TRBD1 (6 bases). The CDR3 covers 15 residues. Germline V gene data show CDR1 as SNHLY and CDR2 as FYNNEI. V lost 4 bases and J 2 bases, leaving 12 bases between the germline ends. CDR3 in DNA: TGTGCCAGCAGTGGTCAGGGGCTGGGCAATCAGCCCCAGCATTTT. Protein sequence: CASSGQGLGNQPQHF.

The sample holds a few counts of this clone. The CDR3 region is CASSLGQNTEAFF. CDR3 in DNA: TGTGCCAGTAGCCTGGGACAGAACACTGAAGCTTTCTTT. The chain uses TRBV19 and TRBJ1-1; a possible D gene is TRBD1 (6 bases). This CDR3 contains 13 residues. V lost 6 bases to trimming and J lost 1 base, with 9 bases between them. Germline lookup yields CDR1 LNHDA and CDR2 SQIVND (reference sequence).

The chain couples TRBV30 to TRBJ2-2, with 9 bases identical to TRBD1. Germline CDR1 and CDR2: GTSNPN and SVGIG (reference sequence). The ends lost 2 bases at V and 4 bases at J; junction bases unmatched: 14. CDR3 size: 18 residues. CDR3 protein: CAWSLRGQGTKGTGELFF. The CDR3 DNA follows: TGTGCCTGGAGTCTCCGTGGACAGGGGACGAAAGGCACCGGGGAGCTGTTTTTT.

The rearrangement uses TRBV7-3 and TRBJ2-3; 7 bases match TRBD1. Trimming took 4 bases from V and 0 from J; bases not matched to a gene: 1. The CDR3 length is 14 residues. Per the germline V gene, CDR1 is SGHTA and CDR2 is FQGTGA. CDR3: CASSSRGSTDTQYF. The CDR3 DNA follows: TGTGCCAGCAGCTCCAGGGGGAGCACAGATACGCAGTATTTT. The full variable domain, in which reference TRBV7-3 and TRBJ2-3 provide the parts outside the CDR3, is GAGVSQTPSNKVTEKGKYVELRCDPISGHTALYWYRQSLGQGPEFLIYFQGTGAADDSGLPNDRFFAVRPEGSVSTLKIQRTERGDSAVYLCASSSRGSTDTQYFGPGTRLTVL.

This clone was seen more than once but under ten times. The CDR3 nucleotides are TGTGCCAGCAGCTCAGGGGGAAACTATGGCTACACCTTC. As protein: CASSSGGNYGYTF. The chain combines TRBV7-2 with TRBJ1-2, with 7 bases identical to TRBD1. V gave up 4 bases and J gave up 2 bases; unmatched junction bases: 1. This CDR3 spans 13 amino acids. Germline V CDR1 and CDR2: SGHTA, FQGNSA.

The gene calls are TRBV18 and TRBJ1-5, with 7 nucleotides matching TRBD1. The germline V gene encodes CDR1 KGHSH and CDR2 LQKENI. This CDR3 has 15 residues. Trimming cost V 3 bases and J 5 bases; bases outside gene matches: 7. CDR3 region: CASSPAGQKDQPQHF. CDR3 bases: TGTGCCAGCTCACCTGCGGGACAGAAAGATCAGCCCCAGCATTTT.

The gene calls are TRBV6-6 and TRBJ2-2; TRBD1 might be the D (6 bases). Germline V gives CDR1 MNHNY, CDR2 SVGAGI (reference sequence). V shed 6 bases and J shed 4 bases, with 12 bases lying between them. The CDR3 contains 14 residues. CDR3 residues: CASSRQESTGELFF. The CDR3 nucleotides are TGTGCCAGCAGCCGACAGGAAAGCACCGGGGAGCTGTTTTTT.

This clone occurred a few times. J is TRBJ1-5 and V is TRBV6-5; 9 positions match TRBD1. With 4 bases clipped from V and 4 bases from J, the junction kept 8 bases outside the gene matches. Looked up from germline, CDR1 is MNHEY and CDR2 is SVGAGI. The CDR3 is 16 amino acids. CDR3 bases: TGTGCCAGCAGTTCAGTCCCCGGGACAGGGAATCAGCCCCAGCATTTT. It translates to CASSSVPGTGNQPQHF.

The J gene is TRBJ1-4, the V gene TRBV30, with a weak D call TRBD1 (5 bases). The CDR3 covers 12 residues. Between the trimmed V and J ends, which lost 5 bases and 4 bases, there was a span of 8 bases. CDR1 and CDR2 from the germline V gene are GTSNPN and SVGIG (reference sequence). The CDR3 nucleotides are TGTGCCTGGGCAGGGATTAATGAAAAACTGTTTTTT. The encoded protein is CAWAGINEKLFF. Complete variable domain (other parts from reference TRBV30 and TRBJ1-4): SQTIHQWPATLVQPVGSPLSLECTVEGTSNPNLYWYRQAAGRGLQLLFYSVGIGQISSEVPQNLSASRPQDRQFILSSKKLLLSDSGFYLCAWAGINEKLFFGSGTQLSVL.

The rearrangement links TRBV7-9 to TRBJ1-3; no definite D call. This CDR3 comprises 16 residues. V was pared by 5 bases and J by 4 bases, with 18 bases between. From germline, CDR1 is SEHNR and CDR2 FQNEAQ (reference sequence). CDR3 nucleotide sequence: TGTGCCAGCAGCCCTCGACAAGCCCCGGGAGGAAACACCATATATTTT. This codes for CASSPRQAPGGNTIYF.

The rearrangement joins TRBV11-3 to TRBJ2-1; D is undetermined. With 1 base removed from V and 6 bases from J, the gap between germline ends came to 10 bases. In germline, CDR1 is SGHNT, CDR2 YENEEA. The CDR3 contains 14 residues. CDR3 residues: CASSLGNSLNEQFF. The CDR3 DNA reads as TGTGCCAGCAGCTTAGGGAACAGCCTCAATGAGCAGTTCTTC.

The chain's CDR3 is CASRIRDRGPQTQYF. CDR3 coding DNA: TGTGCCAGCAGAATCCGGGACAGGGGGCCACAGACCCAGTACTTC. This sequence joins TRBV6-6 and TRBJ2-5, with 12 bases fitting TRBD1. The V and J ends lost 6 bases and 6 bases, in that order; junction bases with no gene match: 8. Germline lookup yields CDR1 MNHNY and CDR2 SVGAGI (reference sequence). The length of the CDR3 is 15 residues.

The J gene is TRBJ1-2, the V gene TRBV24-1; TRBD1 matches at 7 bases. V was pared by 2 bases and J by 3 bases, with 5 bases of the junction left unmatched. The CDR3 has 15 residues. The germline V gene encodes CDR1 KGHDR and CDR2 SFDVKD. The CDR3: CATSDSRQGDYGYTF. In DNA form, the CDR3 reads TGTGCCACCAGTGATTCCAGACAGGGTGACTATGGCTACACCTTC.

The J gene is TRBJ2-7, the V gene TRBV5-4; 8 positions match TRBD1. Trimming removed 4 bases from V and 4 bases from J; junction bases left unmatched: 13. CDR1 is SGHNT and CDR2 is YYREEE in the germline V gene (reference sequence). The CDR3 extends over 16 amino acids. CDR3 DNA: TGTGCCAGCAGCCCGACCGGGACAGGCGCTTTATACGAGCAGTACTTC. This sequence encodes CASSPTGTGALYEQYF.

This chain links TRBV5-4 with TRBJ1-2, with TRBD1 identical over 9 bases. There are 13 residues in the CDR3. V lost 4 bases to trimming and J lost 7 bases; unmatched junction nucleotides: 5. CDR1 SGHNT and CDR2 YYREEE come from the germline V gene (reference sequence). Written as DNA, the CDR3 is TGTGCCAGCAGCAATACAGGGGGCCTTGGCTACACCTTC. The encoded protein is CASSNTGGLGYTF. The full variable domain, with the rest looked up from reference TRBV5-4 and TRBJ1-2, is ETGVTQSPTHLIKTRGQQVTLRCSSQSGHNTVSWYQQALGQGPQFIFQYYREEENGRGNFPPRFSGLQFPNYSSELNVNALELDDSALYLCASSNTGGLGYTFGSGTRLTVV.

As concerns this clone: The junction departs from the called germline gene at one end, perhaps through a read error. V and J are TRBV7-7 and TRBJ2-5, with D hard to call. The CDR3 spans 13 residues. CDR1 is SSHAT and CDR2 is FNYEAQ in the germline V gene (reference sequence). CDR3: CASSLSAFETQYF. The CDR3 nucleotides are TGTGCTAGCAGCCTCTCTGCGTTCGAGACCCAGTACTTC.

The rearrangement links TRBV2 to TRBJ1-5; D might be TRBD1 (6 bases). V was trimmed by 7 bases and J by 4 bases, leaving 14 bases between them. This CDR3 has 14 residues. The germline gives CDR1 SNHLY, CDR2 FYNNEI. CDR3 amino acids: CASTKLQGNQPQHF. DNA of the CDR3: TGTGCCAGCACGAAGCTACAGGGAAATCAGCCCCAGCATTTT.